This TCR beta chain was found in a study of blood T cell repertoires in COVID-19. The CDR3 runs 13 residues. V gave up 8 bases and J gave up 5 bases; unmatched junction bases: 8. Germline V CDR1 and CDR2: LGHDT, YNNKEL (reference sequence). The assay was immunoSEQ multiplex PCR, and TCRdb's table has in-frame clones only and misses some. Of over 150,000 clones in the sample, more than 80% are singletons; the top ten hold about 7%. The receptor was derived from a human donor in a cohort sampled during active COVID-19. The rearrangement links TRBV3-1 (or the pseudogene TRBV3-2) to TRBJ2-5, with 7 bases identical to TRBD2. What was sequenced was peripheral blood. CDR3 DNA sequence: TGTGCCAGCTCGGCGATGGGGGGGGAGACCCAGTACTTC. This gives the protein CASSAMGGETQYF.